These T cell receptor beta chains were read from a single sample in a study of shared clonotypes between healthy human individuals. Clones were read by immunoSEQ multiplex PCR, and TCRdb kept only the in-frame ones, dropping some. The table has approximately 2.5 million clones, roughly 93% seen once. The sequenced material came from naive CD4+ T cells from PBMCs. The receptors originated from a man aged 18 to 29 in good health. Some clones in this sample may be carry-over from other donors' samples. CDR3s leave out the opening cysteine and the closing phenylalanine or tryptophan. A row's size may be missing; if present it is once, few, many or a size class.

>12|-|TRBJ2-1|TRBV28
ASQLPGGDNEQF
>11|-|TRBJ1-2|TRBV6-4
ASRPGQGNGYT
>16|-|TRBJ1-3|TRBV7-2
ASSLGGGREGAGNTIY
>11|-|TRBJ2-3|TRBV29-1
SVELADTDTQY
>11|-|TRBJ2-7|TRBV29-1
SGRLGRAYEQY
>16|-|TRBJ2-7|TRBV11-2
ASSLDRTRRTGAYEQY
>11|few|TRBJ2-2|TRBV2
ASGVVNTGELF
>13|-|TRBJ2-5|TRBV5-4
ASSHPGQTQETQY
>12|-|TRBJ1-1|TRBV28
ASSSGQVNTEAF
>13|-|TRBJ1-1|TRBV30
AWSAMGQVNTEAF
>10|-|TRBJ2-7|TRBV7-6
ASSPPRGEQY
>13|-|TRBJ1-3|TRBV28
ASSFEDGGRNTIY
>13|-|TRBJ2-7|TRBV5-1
ASSLGLAGVHEQY
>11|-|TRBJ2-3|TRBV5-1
ASSQRITDTQY
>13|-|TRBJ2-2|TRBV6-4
ASSDSREGTGELF
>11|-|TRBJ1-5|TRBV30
AWNRGGSQPQH
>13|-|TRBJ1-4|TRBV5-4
ASSQTGTGVEKLF
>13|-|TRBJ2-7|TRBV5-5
ASSPEWVLAGEQY
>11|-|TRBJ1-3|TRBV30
AWGTPSGNTIY
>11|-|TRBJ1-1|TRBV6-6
ASSYRVALEAF
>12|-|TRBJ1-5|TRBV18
ASSQDSPNQPQH
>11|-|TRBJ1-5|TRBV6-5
ASQREGNQPQH
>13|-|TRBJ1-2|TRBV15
ATSRAWTANYGYT
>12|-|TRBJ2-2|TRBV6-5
ASSLEVLHGELF
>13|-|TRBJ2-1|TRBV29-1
SVESPRVAYNEQF
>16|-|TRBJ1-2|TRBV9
ASSATPVRGALSGGYT
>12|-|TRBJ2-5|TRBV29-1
SVDTASGQETQY
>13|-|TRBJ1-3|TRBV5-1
ASSLADGSGNTIY
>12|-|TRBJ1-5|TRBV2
ASSEVWGSQPQH
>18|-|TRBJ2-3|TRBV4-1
ASSLTLKRFRTAATDTQY
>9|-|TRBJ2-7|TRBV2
AIAEGYEQY
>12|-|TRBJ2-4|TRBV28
ASSRSGQGNIQY
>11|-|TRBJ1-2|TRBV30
AWSVGGPQGYT
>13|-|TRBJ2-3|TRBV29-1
SVERVAGGVDTQY
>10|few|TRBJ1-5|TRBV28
ASGQTNQPQH
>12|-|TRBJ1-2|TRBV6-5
ASSLGRQAYGYT
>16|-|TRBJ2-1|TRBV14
ASSQEKKPGLAGIEQF
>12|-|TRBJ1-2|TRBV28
ASSHPEGGTVYT
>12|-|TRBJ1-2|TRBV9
ASSAIYRGGGYT
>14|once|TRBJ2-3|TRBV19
ASSPRGRGGTDTQY
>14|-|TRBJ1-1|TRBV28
ASRRRGTGGTPEAF
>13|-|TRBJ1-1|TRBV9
ASSVVPGQNTEAF
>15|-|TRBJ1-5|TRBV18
ASSPTLGEYSNQPQH
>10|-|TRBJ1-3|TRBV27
ASTSGLGTIY
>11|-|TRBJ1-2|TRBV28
ASTAGGFYGYT
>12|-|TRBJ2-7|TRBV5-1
ASSLTGVPYEQY
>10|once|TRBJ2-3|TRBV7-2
ASSLSLDTQY